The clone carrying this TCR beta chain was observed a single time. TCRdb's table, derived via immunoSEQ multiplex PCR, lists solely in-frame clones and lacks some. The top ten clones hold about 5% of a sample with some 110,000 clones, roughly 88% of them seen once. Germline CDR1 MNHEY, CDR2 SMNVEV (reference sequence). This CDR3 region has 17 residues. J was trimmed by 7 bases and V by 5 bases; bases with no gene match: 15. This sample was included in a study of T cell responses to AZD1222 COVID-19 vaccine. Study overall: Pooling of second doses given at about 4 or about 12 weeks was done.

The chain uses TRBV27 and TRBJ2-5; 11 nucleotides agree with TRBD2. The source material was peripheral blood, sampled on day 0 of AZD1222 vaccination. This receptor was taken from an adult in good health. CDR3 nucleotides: TGTGCCAGCAGTCCCCGGACTAGCGGGCCGATCGGTGGGACCCAGTACTTC. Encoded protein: CASSPRTSGPIGGTQYF.